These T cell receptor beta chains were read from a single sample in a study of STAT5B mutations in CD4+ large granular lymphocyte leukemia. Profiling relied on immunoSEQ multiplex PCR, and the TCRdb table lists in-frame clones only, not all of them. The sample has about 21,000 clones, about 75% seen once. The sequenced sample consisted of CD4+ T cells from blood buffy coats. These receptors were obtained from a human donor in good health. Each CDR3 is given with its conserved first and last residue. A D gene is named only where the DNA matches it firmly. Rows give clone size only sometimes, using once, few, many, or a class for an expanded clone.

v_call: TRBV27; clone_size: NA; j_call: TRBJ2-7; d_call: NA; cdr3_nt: TGTGCCAGCAGACTCCTCGAGCGGTCCGACTCCTACGAGCAGTACTTC; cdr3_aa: CASRLLERSDSYEQYF
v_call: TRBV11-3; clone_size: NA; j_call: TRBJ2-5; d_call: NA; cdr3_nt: TGTGCCAGCAGCTTAGTGGGGGATTACCAAGAGACCCAGTACTTC; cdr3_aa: CASSLVGDYQETQYF
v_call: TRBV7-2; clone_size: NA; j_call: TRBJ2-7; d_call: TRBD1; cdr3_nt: TGTGCCAGCAGCCAACGGGACAGGGTGTACTTC; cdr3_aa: CASSQRDRVYF
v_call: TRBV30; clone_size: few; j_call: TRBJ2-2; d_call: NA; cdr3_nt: TGTGCCTGGGGGGGTGGCGGGGAGCTGTTTTTT; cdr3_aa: CAWGGGGELFF
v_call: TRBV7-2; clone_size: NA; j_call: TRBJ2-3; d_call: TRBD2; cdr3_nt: TGTGCCAGCAGCTCACTAGCGGGAGCTAGCACAGATACGCAGTATTTT; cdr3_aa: CASSSLAGASTDTQYF
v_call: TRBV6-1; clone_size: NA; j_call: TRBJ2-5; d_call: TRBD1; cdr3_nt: TGTGCCAGCAGCAGGGGGCGAGAGACCCAGTACTTC; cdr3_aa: CASSRGRETQYF
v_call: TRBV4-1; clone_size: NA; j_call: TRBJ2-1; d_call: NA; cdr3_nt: TGCGCCAGCAGCCAAGGTCGAGCGGGTCCAATCTACAATGAGCAGTTCTTC; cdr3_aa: CASSQGRAGPIYNEQFF
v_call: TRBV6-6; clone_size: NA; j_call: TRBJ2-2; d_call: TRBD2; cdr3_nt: TGTGCCAGCAGTTACTCGTCGGGGGGGCACACCGGGGAGCTGTTTTTT; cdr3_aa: CASSYSSGGHTGELFF
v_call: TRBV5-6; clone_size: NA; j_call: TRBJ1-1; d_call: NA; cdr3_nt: TGTGCCAGCAGGGTGAATCACGGACCGAGATGGAACACTGAAGCTTTCTTT; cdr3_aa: CASRVNHGPRWNTEAFF
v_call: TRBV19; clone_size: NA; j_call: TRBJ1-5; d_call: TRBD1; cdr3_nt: TGTGCCACCGGGGGACAGGGTGGAGTGAGCAATCAGCCCCAGCATTTT; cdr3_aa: CATGGQGGVSNQPQHF
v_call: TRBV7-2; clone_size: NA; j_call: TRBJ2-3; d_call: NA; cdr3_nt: TGTGCCAGCAGCTTAGCGGGTCCGACAGATACGCAGTATTTT; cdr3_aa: CASSLAGPTDTQYF
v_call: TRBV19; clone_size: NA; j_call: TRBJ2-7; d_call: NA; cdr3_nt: TGTGCCAGTAGTACTCTACAGGGCTACGAGCAGTACTTC; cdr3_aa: CASSTLQGYEQYF
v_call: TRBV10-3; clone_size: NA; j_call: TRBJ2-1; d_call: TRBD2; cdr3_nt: TGTGCCATCAGTGAGAGGGCTAGCGGGAGGCCAACAAGCTCCTACAATGAGCAGTTCTTC; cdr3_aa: CAISERASGRPTSSYNEQFF
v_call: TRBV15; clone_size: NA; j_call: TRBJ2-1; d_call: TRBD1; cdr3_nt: TGTGCCACCAGCAGAGGGACAGGGTTGGAGAATGAGCAGTTCTTC; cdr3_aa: CATSRGTGLENEQFF
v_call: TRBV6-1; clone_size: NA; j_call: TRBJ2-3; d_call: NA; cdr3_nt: TGTGCCTCCGGCCTCAACTCAAGGGATACGCAGTATTTT; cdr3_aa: CASGLNSRDTQYF
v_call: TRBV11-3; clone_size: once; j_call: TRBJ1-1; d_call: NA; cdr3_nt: TGTGCCAGCAGCTGGGAGGGAGTTCTGAACACTGAAGCTTTCTTT; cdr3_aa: CASSWEGVLNTEAFF
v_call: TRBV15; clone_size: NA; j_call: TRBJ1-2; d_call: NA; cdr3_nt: TGTGCCACCAGCAGAGAGAGGGTAGGTGGCTACACCTTC; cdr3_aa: CATSRERVGGYTF
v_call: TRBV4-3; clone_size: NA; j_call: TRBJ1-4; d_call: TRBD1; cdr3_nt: TGCGCCAGCAGCCAAGTCAGGGGGGCGCCTTTAAAACTGTTTTTT; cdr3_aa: CASSQVRGAPLKLFF
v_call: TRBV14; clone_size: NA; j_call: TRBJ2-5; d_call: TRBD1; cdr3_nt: TGTGCCAGCAGCCAGAGGGACAGGGGAGGAGAGACCCAGTACTTC; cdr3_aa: CASSQRDRGGETQYF
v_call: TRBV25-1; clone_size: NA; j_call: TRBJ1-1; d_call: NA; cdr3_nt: TGTGCCAGCTCCCCAAGACAAGCGGGGAACACTGAAGCTTTCTTT; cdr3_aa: CASSPRQAGNTEAFF
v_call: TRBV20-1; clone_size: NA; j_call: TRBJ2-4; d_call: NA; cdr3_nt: TGCAGTGCTAGTAGAGGAGACATTCAGTACTTC; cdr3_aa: CSASRGDIQYF
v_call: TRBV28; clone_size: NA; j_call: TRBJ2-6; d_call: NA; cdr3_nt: TGTGCCAGCAGTTTCCAGGGGGGTGGCTTCTCTGGGGCCAACGTCCTGACTTTC; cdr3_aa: CASSFQGGGFSGANVLTF
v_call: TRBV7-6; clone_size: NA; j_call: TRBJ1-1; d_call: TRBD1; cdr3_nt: TGTGCCAGCAGCTCCGGACAGGGTGACACTGAAGCTTTCTTT; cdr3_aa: CASSSGQGDTEAFF
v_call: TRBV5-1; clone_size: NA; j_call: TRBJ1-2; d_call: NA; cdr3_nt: TGCGCCAGCAGCTTGGACAGTTCCTATGGCTACACCTTC; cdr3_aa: CASSLDSSYGYTF
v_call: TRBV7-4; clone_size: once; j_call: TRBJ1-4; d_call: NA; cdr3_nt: TGTGCCAGCAGCCCCCCACGTAGGGGGACCCGGAGCGAAAAACTGTTTTTT; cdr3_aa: CASSPPRRGTRSEKLFF
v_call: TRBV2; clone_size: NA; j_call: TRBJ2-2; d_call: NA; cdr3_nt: TGTGCCAGCAGTCTACAGCGGACCGGGGAGCTGTTTTTT; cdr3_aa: CASSLQRTGELFF
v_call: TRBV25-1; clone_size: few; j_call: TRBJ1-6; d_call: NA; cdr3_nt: TGTGCCAGCAGTGTCCACCGGGGGAATTCACCCCTCCACTTT; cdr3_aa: CASSVHRGNSPLHF
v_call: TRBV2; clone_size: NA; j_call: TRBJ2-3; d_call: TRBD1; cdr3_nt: TGTGCCAGCAGTGGTCTCAGACAGGGTGGCGATACGCAGTATTTT; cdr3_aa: CASSGLRQGGDTQYF
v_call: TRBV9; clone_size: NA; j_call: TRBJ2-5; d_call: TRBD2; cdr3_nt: TGTGCCAGCAGCGTAGGGGATAGCGGGGGGCTCCAAGAGACCCAGTACTTC; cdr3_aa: CASSVGDSGGLQETQYF
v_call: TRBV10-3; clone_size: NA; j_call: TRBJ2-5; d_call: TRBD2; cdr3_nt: TGTGCCATACAACCCAGCGGGGGAGAGACCCAGTACTTC; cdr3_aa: CAIQPSGGETQYF
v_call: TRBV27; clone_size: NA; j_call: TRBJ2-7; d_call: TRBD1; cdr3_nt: TGTGCCAGCAGCCAAGACAGGGGGGGATACGAGCAGTACTTC; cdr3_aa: CASSQDRGGYEQYF
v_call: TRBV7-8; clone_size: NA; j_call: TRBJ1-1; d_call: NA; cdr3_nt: TGTGCCAGCAGCCCCCGGACGGATAACACTGAAGCTTTCTTT; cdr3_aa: CASSPRTDNTEAFF
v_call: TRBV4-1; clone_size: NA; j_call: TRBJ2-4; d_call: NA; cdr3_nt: TGCGCCAGCAGCCAACCCCGGGAGGCCAAAAACATTCAGTACTTC; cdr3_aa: CASSQPREAKNIQYF
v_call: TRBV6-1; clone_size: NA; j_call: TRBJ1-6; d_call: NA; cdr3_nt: TGTGCCAGCAGTCCCGACCCGAACCAGGTCCTCCACTTT; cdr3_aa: CASSPDPNQVLHF
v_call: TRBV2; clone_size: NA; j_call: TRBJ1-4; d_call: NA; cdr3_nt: TGTGCCAGCAGCCGGACCCCTAATGAAAAACTGTTTTTT; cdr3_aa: CASSRTPNEKLFF
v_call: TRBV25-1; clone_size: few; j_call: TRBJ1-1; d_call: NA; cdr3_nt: TGTGCCCCAAAAGGTTCGAGGACGGATGTACTTTTAGCTTTCTTT; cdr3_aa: CAPKGSRTDVLLAFF
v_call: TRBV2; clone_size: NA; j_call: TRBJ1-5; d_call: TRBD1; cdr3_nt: TGTGCCAGCAACGGACAGGCCCAGCCCCAGCATTTT; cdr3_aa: CASNGQAQPQHF
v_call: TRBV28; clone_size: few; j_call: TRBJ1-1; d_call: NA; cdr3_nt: TGTGCCAGCAGTTTATTGTCGGGGGAAGCTTTCTTT; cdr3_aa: CASSLLSGEAFF
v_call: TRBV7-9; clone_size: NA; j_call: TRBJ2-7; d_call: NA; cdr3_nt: TGTGCCAGCAGCTCGCGGACGGAGAGCTCCTACGAGCAGTACTTC; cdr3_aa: CASSSRTESSYEQYF
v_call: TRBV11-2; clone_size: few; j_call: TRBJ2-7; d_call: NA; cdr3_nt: TGTGCCAGCAGCTTAGGAGCGGCCACCTACGAGCAGTACTTC; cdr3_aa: CASSLGAATYEQYF
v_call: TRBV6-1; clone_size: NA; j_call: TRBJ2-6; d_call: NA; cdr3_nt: TGTGCCAGCAGTGAAATGGGGGCGACTGGGGCCAACGTCCTGACTTTC; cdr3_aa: CASSEMGATGANVLTF
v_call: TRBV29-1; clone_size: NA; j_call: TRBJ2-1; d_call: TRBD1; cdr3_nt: TGCAGCGTCGGGACAGGGGGTTTTTTCTTATCGCAGTTCTTC; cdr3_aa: CSVGTGGFFLSQFF
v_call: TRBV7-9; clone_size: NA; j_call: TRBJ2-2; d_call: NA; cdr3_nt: TGTGCCAGCAGCGGGCGACAGGCATCGAACACCGGGGAGCTGTTTTTT; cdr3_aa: CASSGRQASNTGELFF
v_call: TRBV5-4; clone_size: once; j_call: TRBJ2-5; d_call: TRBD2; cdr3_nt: TGTGCCAGCAGCTTTCCTGGACTAGCGAAGGAGGGGGAGACCCAGTACTTC; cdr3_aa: CASSFPGLAKEGETQYF